One sample yielded the 32 T cell receptor beta chains listed below, sequenced in a study of T-cell reconstitution after alpha-beta-depleted transplantation in children. Unique molecular identifiers were used in preparing the TCRbeta library. MiXCR, run by TCRdb on the PCR reads, gives a single entry per CDR3 protein. The repertoire includes around 300,000 distinct CDR3 sequences, roughly a tenth of them detected once, and around 7.6% sits in the top ten. The specimen was PBMCs, collected before TCRalphabeta/CD19-depleted stem cell transplant. The receptors derive from a boy younger than two with acute myeloid leukemia, due to receive a stem cell transplant.

This clonotype has a handful of counts. The V and J genes are TRBV20-1 and TRBJ2-7, with 11 nucleotides matching TRBD1. The CDR3 covers 13 residues. V trimming: 1 base; J trimming: 6 bases; junction bases outside the gene matches: 2. Germline V gene data show CDR1 as DFQATT and CDR2 as SNEGSKA (reference sequence). The CDR3 sequence: CSARGDRGTEQYF. CDR3 nucleotides: TGCAGTGCTAGAGGGGACAGGGGGACCGAGCAGTACTTC.

This clonotype was counted a few times. The chain combines TRBV15 with TRBJ2-3; 11 nucleotides match TRBD2. V shed 9 bases, J shed 0 bases, and the junction held 2 bases outside the gene matches. The CDR3 is 14 residues long. The germline CDR1 and CDR2 sequences are LNHNV and YYDKDF (reference sequence). This CDR3 is CATGLAASTDTQYF. The CDR3, as DNA: TGTGCCACGGGACTAGCGGCTAGCACAGATACGCAGTATTTT.

This clonotype was observed at least ten times. The chain is built from TRBV6-4 and TRBJ2-1, with D tentatively TRBD1 (5 bases). The V gene's germline CDR1 is MRHNA and CDR2 SNTAGT. Trimming pared 8 bases from V and 5 bases from J, leaving 16 bases between. The CDR3 has 14 residues. CDR3 coding DNA: TGTGCCAGCTCTGACAGCCTAATGAACAATGAGCAGTTCTTC. It translates to CASSDSLMNNEQFF.

This clonotype was seen ten or more times. The CDR3 reads CSARISGSNYEQYF. In DNA form, the CDR3 reads TGCAGTGCTAGGATTAGCGGGTCCAACTACGAGCAGTACTTC. V and J are TRBV20-1 and TRBJ2-7; 7 nucleotides agree with TRBD2. The CDR3 is 14 residues long. Germline CDR1 reads DFQATT; CDR2 reads SNEGSKA (reference sequence). The J segment lost 3 bases and the V segment lost 3 bases, leaving 8 bases of the junction unmatched.

This clonotype was counted at least ten times. V and J are TRBV5-1 and TRBJ2-1; D not certain. Germline lookup yields CDR1 SGHRS and CDR2 YFSETQ. The CDR3 runs to 13 residues. Trimming took off 1 base at V and 3 bases at J, with 5 bases between the two ends. The CDR3 nucleotides are TGCGCCAGCAGCTTGAACGGCTACAATGAGCAGTTCTTC. Translating gives CASSLNGYNEQFF. The full variable domain, its missing parts supplied by reference TRBV5-1 and TRBJ2-1, is KAGVTQTPRYLIKTRGQQVTLSCSPISGHRSVSWYQQTPGQGLQFLFEYFSETQRNKGNFPGRFSGRQFSNSRSEMNVSTLELGDSALYLCASSLNGYNEQFFGPGTRLTVL.

This clonotype has a handful of counts. The CDR3 nucleotides are TGTGCCAGCAGATCCGGGAATATCGTGTACGAGCAGTACTTC. This codes for CASRSGNIVYEQYF. The chain carries TRBV6-2 or TRBV6-3 and TRBJ2-7; possible D gene TRBD2, 5 bases. The V end was cut by 6 bases, the J end by 4 bases, with 16 bases between. The CDR3 has 14 amino acids. Germline loops: CDR1 MNHEY, CDR2 SVGEGT.

This clonotype was found many times. The chain links TRBV12-3 or TRBV12-4 to TRBJ2-7; the D gene could be TRBD1 or TRBD2 (5 bases each). This CDR3 has 13 amino acids. V was trimmed by 6 bases and J by 1 base, leaving 10 bases between them. DNA for the CDR3: TGTGCCAGCAGACCCGGGGCTTCCTACGAGCAGTACTTC. This translates into CASRPGASYEQYF.

This clonotype was counted between two and nine times. The V and J genes are TRBV28 and TRBJ2-7; 8 bases fit TRBD2. V shed 6 bases, J shed 3 bases, and the junction held 4 bases outside the gene matches. Germline-derived CDR1 and CDR2 are MDHEN and SYDVKM. The CDR3 has 13 residues. The CDR3 bases are TGTGCCAGCAGGGCAACTAGCGGCTACGAGCAGTACTTC. Protein: CASRATSGYEQYF. Complete variable domain (other parts from reference TRBV28 and TRBJ2-7): DVKVTQSSRYLVKRTGEKVFLECVQDMDHENMFWYRQDPGLGLRLIYFSYDVKMKEKGDIPEGYSVSREKKERFSLILESASTNQTSMYLCASRATSGYEQYFGPGTRLTVT.

In its sample, this clonotype was seen many times. The rearrangement uses TRBV29-1 and TRBJ1-2; 10 bases fit TRBD1. The J segment lost 6 bases and the V segment lost 4 bases, leaving 5 bases of the junction unmatched. Germline CDR1 reads SQVTM; CDR2 reads ANQGSEA. The CDR3 spans 13 residues. CDR3 sequence reads: CSVATGGANGYTF. The CDR3 DNA follows: TGCAGCGTTGCGACAGGGGGCGCGAATGGCTACACCTTC. Variable domain in full (rest from reference TRBV29-1 and TRBJ1-2): SAVISQKPSRDICQRGTSLTIQCQVDSQVTMMFWYRQQPGQSLTLIATANQGSEATYESGFVIDKFPISRPNLTFSTLTVSNMSPEDSSIYLCSVATGGANGYTFGSGTRLTVV.

In this sample, this clonotype turned up many times. The gene calls are TRBV12-3 or TRBV12-4 and TRBJ1-1; D might be TRBD1 (5 bases). The V gene lost 2 bases and the J gene lost 0 bases, with 16 bases spanning the gap. The length of the CDR3 is 17 residues. The CDR3 DNA sequence: TGTGCCAGCAGTTTATCAGGGTTCGGGCAGATGAACACTGAAGCTTTCTTT. This sequence encodes CASSLSGFGQMNTEAFF.

In its sample, this clonotype was seen many times. The genes are TRBV4-3 and TRBJ2-1, with 8 nucleotides matching TRBD2. This CDR3 is 16 amino acids long. The junction had 11 bases not matched to a gene; V was cut back by 4 bases and J by 6 bases. The germline CDR1 and CDR2 sequences are LGHNA and YSLEER. As DNA, the CDR3 is TGCGCCAGCAGCCGCCGGGAACGGGAGGGAGTCAATGAGCAGTTCTTC. It is translated as CASSRREREGVNEQFF.

A few counts support this clonotype. J is TRBJ2-2 and V is TRBV4-1, with 9 bases aligning to TRBD2. There are 18 residues in the CDR3. After removal of 1 base from V and 5 bases from J, the junction contained 11 bases not matched to a gene. In germline, CDR1 is MGHRA, CDR2 YSYEKL. The CDR3 sequence is CASSQVGAASGITGELFF. The CDR3 nucleotides are TGCGCCAGCAGCCAAGTAGGGGCGGCTAGCGGGATAACCGGGGAGCTGTTTTTT.

Note on this clonotype: A much more abundant neighbour one base away suggests this may be a read error. V usage is TRBV6-2 or TRBV6-3 and J usage is TRBJ2-1; D is undetermined. The CDR3 sequence is 15 residues long. Germline V gene lookup returns CDR1 MNHEY and CDR2 SVGEGT. V dropped 2 bases and J dropped 8 bases, with 16 bases sitting between them. CDR3 bases: TGTGCCAGCAGTTACGAAGCGTCCCGTTCCCATGAGCAGTTCTTC. This encodes CASSYEASRSHEQFF.

This clonotype was counted many times. The V call is TRBV7-9, the J call TRBJ1-2, with a weak D call TRBD1 (6 bases). There are 14 residues in the CDR3. V was cut by 3 bases and J by 3 bases, with 11 bases left in between. CDR1 SEHNR and CDR2 FQNEAQ come from the germline V gene (reference sequence). The CDR3: CASSFMGADYGYTF. The CDR3 DNA sequence: TGTGCCAGCAGCTTTATGGGGGCGGACTATGGCTACACCTTC.

This clonotype occurred many times. This chain links TRBV5-1 with TRBJ2-3; D is perhaps TRBD1 or TRBD2 (5 bases each). This CDR3 is 14 amino acids long. With 5 bases removed from V and 1 base from J, the gap between germline ends came to 11 bases. CDR1 and CDR2 (germline): SGHRS, YFSETQ. The CDR3 region is CASREGPGTDTQYF. The CDR3 DNA is TGCGCCAGCAGAGAGGGGCCCGGCACAGATACGCAGTATTTT.

Ten or more counts support this clonotype. This chain connects TRBV28 to TRBJ1-1; unclear D gene. The CDR3 has 12 residues. Trimming stripped 6 bases from V and 5 bases from J, with 10 bases between. Germline-derived CDR1 and CDR2 are MDHEN and SYDVKM. As DNA, the CDR3 is TGTGCCAGCAGGTTGAAGGAGACTGAAGCTTTCTTT. Protein sequence: CASRLKETEAFF.

Only a few counts were recorded for this clonotype. The chain uses TRBV3-1 and TRBJ2-5; 11 nucleotides line up with TRBD2. The V gene end was trimmed by 4 bases and the J gene end by 0 bases; junction bases not matched to a gene: 10. Germline V gene lookup returns CDR1 LGHDT and CDR2 YNNKEL (reference sequence). This CDR3 contains 18 residues. CDR3 nucleotides: TGTGCCAGCAGCCCAGGACGACTAGCGGGGATGTACCAAGAGACCCAGTACTTC. Its translation is CASSPGRLAGMYQETQYF.

In this sample, this clonotype turned up a few times. The chain has TRBV6-6 and TRBJ1-1, with a weak D call TRBD1 (5 bases). Germline-derived CDR1 and CDR2 are MNHNY and SVGAGI (reference sequence). V was trimmed by 5 bases and J by 1 base, leaving 8 bases between them. The CDR3 is 13 residues long. CDR3 sequence (DNA): TGTGCCAGCAGTGATACAGGGAACACTGAAGCTTTCTTT. It translates to CASSDTGNTEAFF.

At least ten counts were recorded for this clonotype. Germline and junction disagree at one end, which may indicate a read error. V and J are TRBV29-1 and TRBJ1-4; the D gene is possibly TRBD1 (5 bases). CDR3 length equals 11 residues. Germline CDR1 reads SQVTM; CDR2 reads ANQGSEA. The CDR3 nucleotides read TGCAGCGTTGAGCGGCAGGGCCGGTGGATTTTT. As protein: CSVERQGRWIF.

This clonotype has ten or more counts. The chain couples TRBV7-9 to TRBJ2-1; TRBD2 aligns across 11 bases. After removal of 0 bases from V and 7 bases from J, the junction contained 2 bases not matched to a gene. The CDR3 is 15 amino acids. CDR1 is SEHNR and CDR2 is FQNEAQ in the germline V gene (reference sequence). CDR3 region: CASSLASGRENEQFF. CDR3 sequence (DNA): TGTGCCAGCAGCTTAGCTAGCGGGAGGGAAAATGAGCAGTTCTTC.

The rearrangement uses TRBV7-2 and TRBJ2-3; 10 bases map to TRBD1. This CDR3 has 16 residues. J lost 1 base, V lost 6 bases, and 7 bases had no gene match. Germline V gene sequence: CDR1 SGHTA, CDR2 FQGNSA. For the CDR3, the DNA is TGTGCCAGCAGTAGGACAGGGGGAAAAGGCACAGATACGCAGTATTTT. Encoded protein: CASSRTGGKGTDTQYF.

The rearrangement uses TRBV5-1 and TRBJ2-6, with D tentatively TRBD1 (5 bases). Germline lookup yields CDR1 SGHRS and CDR2 YFSETQ. This CDR3 has 16 amino acids. Trimming left V 3 bases short and J 4 bases short, with 14 bases between. The CDR3 sequence is CASSSLDRDGANVLTF. DNA of the CDR3: TGCGCCAGCAGCTCCCTCGACAGAGACGGGGCCAACGTCCTGACTTTC. The entire variable domain, with the rest obtained from reference TRBV5-1 and TRBJ2-6, is as follows: KAGVTQTPRYLIKTRGQQVTLSCSPISGHRSVSWYQQTPGQGLQFLFEYFSETQRNKGNFPGRFSGRQFSNSRSEMNVSTLELGDSALYLCASSSLDRDGANVLTFGAGSRLTVL.

This clonotype showed up just a few times. The chain uses TRBV5-1 and TRBJ2-7, with D tentatively TRBD1 or TRBD2 (6 bases each). Between the trimmed V and J ends, which lost 2 bases and 0 bases, there was a span of 9 bases. The CDR3 loop spans 14 amino acids. The V gene's germline CDR1 is SGHRS and CDR2 YFSETQ. The CDR3 reads CASSFRGDSYEQYF. The DNA of the CDR3 is TGCGCCAGCAGCTTTAGGGGGGACTCCTACGAGCAGTACTTC.

The chain employs TRBV20-1 and TRBJ2-7; 8 nucleotides line up with TRBD1. The junction had 11 bases not matched to a gene; V was cut back by 0 bases and J by 4 bases. The germline V gene encodes CDR1 DFQATT and CDR2 SNEGSKA (reference sequence). The CDR3 is 16 amino acids. This CDR3 is CSARDRTGPNQYEQYF. In nucleotides, the CDR3 is TGCAGTGCTAGAGATAGGACAGGGCCCAACCAATACGAGCAGTACTTC.

This clonotype has at least ten counts. This sequence joins TRBV7-9 and TRBJ1-3; no firm D call. Between the trimmed V and J ends, which lost 2 bases and 0 bases, there was a span of 5 bases. The germline gives CDR1 SEHNR, CDR2 FQNEAQ (reference sequence). CDR3 length: 14 amino acids. CDR3 nucleotides: TGTGCCAGCAGCTTAACTCTCTCTGGAAACACCATATATTTT. Encoded protein: CASSLTLSGNTIYF.

The table lists this clonotype with many counts. This chain connects TRBV11-2 to TRBJ2-7; possibly TRBD2 for D (6 bases). Germline V gives CDR1 SGHAT, CDR2 FQNNGV. Trimming removed 0 bases at V and 3 bases at J, with 9 bases between. This CDR3 is 14 amino acids long. The CDR3, as DNA: TGTGCCAGCAGCTTAGACGGGGGTAGCTACGAGCAGTACTTC. Its translation: CASSLDGGSYEQYF.

This clonotype has a handful of counts. The chain uses TRBV11-2 and TRBJ2-6; 10 bases fit TRBD1. The CDR3 has 18 residues. Germline loops: CDR1 SGHAT, CDR2 FQNNGV. The junction had 11 bases not matched to a gene; V was cut back by 6 bases and J by 3 bases. The CDR3 reads CASRYSRDRGYGANVLTF. The CDR3 nucleotides are TGTGCCAGCAGATACTCCCGGGACAGGGGATATGGGGCCAACGTCCTGACTTTC.

At least ten counts were recorded for this clonotype. The CDR3 loop is CSVGRLLSNYGYTF. CDR3 bases: TGCAGCGTTGGCAGACTTCTCTCTAACTATGGCTACACCTTC. The gene calls are TRBV29-1 and TRBJ1-2; D gene unclear. Per germline, CDR1 SQVTM and CDR2 ANQGSEA. Trimming shortened V by 4 bases and J by 0 bases, and 12 bases separated the two germline ends. CDR3 length: 14 residues.

This clonotype was seen many times. The junction shows a germline mismatch at one end, possibly a read error. J is TRBJ2-7 and V is TRBV5-6; perhaps TRBD2 as D (6 bases). The CDR3 extends over 13 amino acids. The germline gives CDR1 SGHDT, CDR2 YYEEEE. CDR3 in amino acids: CASSYGTSSEQYF. CDR3 in DNA: TGTGCCAGCAGTTACGGGACTTCCTCCGAGCAGTACTTC. The whole variable domain, filled in from reference TRBV5-6 and TRBJ2-7, reads DAGVTQSPTHLIKTRGQQVTLRCSPKSGHDTVSWYQQALGQGPQFIFQYYEEEERQRGNFPDRFSGHQFPNYSSELNVNALLLGDSALYLCASSYGTSSEQYFGPGTRLTVT.

This clonotype was detected only a few times. The CDR3 sequence is CASSYSDNTLPGNTEAFF. CDR3 DNA sequence: TGTGCCAGCAGCTATTCGGACAATACCCTCCCGGGGAACACTGAAGCTTTCTTT. This chain links TRBV7-8 with TRBJ1-1, with a tentative D call TRBD1 (5 bases). The ends were cut back, 4 bases at V and 1 base at J, with 22 bases in the middle. The CDR3 length is 18 residues. From germline, CDR1 is SGHVS and CDR2 FQNEAQ.

This clonotype was counted only a few times. A much larger clone lies a single base off, so this may be a read error. V and J are TRBV2 and TRBJ2-5, with TRBD2 matching 9 bases. The length of the CDR3 is 18 residues. Germline lookup yields CDR1 SNHLY and CDR2 FYNNEI. The DNA of the CDR3 is TGTGCCTGCAGTCCGATGGGACAGCTTAGCGGGAGTAAAAAGACCCAGTACTTC. It encodes CACSPMGQLSGSKKTQYF.

This clonotype was detected only a few times. The CDR3 sequence: CASSHEGTSGWETQYF. CDR3 sequence (DNA): TGTGCCAGCAGCCATGAAGGGACTAGCGGGTGGGAGACCCAGTACTTC. The gene calls are TRBV3-1 and TRBJ2-5, with 12 positions matching TRBD2. This CDR3 region has 16 residues. Looked up from germline, CDR1 is LGHDT and CDR2 is YNNKEL (reference sequence). The V segment lost 3 bases and the J segment 5 bases; nucleotides outside the gene matches: 7.